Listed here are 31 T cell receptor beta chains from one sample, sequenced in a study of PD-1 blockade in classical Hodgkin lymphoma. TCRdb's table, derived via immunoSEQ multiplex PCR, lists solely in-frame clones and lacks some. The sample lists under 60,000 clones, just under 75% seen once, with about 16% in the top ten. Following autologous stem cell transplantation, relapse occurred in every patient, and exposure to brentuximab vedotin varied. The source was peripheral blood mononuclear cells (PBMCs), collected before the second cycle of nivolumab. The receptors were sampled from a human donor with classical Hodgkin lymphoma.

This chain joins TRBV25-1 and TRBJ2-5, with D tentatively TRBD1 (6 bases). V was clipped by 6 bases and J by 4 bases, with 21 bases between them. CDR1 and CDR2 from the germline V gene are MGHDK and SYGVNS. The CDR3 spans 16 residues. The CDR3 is CASSEGWQGIGETQYF. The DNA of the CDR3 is TGTGCCAGCAGCGAAGGTTGGCAGGGGATAGGAGAGACCCAGTACTTC. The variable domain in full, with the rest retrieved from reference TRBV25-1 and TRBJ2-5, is EADIYQTPRYLVIGTGKKITLECSQTMGHDKMYWYQQDPGMELHLIHYSYGVNSTEKGDLSSESTVSRIRTEHFPLTLESARPSHTSQYLCASSEGWQGIGETQYFGPGTRLLVL.

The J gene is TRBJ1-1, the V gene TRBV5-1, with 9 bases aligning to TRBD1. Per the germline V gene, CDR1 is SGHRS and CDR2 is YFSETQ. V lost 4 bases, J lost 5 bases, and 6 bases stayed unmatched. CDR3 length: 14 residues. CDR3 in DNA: TGCGCCAGCAGCCCGCGACAGGGGGAGACTGAAGCTTTCTTT. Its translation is CASSPRQGETEAFF.

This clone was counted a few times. The chain's CDR3 is CASSVGGGSSYNEQFF. CDR3 DNA: TGTGCCAGCAGCGTAGGTGGCGGGAGCTCCTACAATGAGCAGTTCTTC. This sequence joins TRBV9 and TRBJ2-1, with 7 bases fitting TRBD2. Germline assignment: CDR1 SGDLS and CDR2 YYNGEE. The CDR3 spans 16 residues. V trimming: 0 bases; J trimming: 0 bases; junction bases outside the gene matches: 3.

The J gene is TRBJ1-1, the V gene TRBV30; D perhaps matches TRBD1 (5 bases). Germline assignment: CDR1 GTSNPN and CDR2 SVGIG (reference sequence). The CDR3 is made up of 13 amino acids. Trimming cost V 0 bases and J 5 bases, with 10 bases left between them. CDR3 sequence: CAWSVGQGTEAFF. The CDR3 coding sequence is TGTGCCTGGAGTGTAGGCCAGGGAACTGAAGCTTTCTTT.

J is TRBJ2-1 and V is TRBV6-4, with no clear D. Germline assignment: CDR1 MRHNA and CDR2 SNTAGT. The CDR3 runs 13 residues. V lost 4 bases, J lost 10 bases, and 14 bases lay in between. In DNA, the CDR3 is TGTGCCAGCAGTGCCCACCCGGTGAGCGAGCAGTTCTTC. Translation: CASSAHPVSEQFF.

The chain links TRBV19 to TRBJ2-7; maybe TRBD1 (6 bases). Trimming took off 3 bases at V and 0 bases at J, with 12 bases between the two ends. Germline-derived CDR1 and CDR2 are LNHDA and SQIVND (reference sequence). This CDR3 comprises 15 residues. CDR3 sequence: CASSMKGVGSYEQYF. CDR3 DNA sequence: TGTGCCAGTAGTATGAAGGGGGTAGGCTCCTACGAGCAGTACTTC.

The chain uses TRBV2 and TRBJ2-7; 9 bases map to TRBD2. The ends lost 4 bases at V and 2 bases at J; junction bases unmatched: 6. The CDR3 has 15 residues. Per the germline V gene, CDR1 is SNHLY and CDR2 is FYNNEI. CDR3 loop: CASSAGAGGTYEQYF. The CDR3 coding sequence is TGTGCCAGCAGTGCGGGAGCGGGGGGAACCTACGAGCAGTACTTC. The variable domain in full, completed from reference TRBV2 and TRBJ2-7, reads EPEVTQTPSHQVTQMGQEVILRCVPISNHLYFYWYRQILGQKVEFLVSFYNNEISEKSEIFDDQFSVERPDGSNFTLKIRSTKLEDSAMYFCASSAGAGGTYEQYFGPGTRLTVT.

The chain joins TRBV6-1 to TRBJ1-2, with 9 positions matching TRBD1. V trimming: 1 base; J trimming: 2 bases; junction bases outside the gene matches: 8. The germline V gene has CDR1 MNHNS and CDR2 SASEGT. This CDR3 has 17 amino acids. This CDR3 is CASSEGRGGQGNYGYTF. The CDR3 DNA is TGTGCCAGCAGTGAAGGCCGAGGGGGACAGGGAAACTATGGCTACACCTTC.

CDR3 region: CASSLTWTGGHGYTF. CDR3 DNA: TGTGCCAGCAGTTTAACATGGACAGGGGGACATGGCTACACCTTC. V usage is TRBV27 and J usage is TRBJ1-2; 10 bases are a match to TRBD1. The CDR3 totals 15 residues. V shed 2 bases and J 6 bases; nucleotides not matched to a gene: 6. The germline V gene has CDR1 MNHEY and CDR2 SMNVEV (reference sequence).

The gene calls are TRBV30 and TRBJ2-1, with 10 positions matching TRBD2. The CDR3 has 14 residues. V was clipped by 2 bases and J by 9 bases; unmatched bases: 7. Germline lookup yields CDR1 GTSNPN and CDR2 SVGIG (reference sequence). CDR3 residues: CAWSSSGRMGEQFF. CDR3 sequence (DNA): TGTGCCTGGAGTAGTAGCGGGAGGATGGGTGAGCAGTTCTTC. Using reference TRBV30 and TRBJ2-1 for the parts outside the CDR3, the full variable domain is SQTIHQWPATLVQPVGSPLSLECTVEGTSNPNLYWYRQAAGRGLQLLFYSVGIGQISSEVPQNLSASRPQDRQFILSSKKLLLSDSGFYLCAWSSSGRMGEQFFGPGTRLTVL.

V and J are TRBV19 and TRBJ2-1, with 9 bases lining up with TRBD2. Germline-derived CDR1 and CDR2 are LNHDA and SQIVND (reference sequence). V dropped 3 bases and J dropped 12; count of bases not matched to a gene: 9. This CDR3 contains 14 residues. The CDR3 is CASSIKAGGPGQFF. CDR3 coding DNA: TGTGCCAGTAGTATTAAGGCGGGAGGGCCGGGGCAGTTCTTC.

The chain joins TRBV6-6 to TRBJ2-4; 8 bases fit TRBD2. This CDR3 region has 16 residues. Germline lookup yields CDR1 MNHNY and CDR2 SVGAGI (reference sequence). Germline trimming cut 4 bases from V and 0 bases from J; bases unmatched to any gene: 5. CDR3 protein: CASSSSGPLAKNIQYF. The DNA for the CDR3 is TGTGCCAGCAGTTCTAGCGGGCCCCTAGCCAAAAACATTCAGTACTTC.

DNA of the CDR3: TGTGCCAGCAGCTTAGTCTCCGGCCCGACCGGGGAGCTGTTTTTT. Amino acids: CASSLVSGPTGELFF. The gene calls are TRBV7-9 and TRBJ2-2; D uncertain. V lost 1 base to trimming and J lost 5 bases, with 11 bases between them. The germline CDR1 and CDR2 sequences are SEHNR and FQNEAQ (reference sequence). The CDR3 contains 15 residues.

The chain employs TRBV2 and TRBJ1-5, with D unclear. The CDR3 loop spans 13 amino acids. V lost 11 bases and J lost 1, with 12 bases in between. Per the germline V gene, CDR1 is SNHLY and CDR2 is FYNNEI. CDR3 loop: CASRAESNQPQHF. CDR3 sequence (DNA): TGTGCCTCCCGGGCCGAAAGCAATCAGCCCCAGCATTTT.

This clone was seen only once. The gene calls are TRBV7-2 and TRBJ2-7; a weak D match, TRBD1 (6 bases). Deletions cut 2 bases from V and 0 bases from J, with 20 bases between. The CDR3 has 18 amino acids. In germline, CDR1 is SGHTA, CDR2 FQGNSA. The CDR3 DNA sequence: TGTGCCAGCAGCTTAAGAGCCGGAGACAGGCCGAGCTCCTACGAGCAGTACTTC. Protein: CASSLRAGDRPSSYEQYF.

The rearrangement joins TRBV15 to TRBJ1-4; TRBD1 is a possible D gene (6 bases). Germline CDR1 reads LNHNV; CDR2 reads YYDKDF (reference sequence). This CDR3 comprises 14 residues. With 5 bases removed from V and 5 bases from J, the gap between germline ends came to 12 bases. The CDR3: CATSGSRGNEKLFF. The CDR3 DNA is TGTGCCACCAGCGGGTCCAGGGGCAATGAAAAACTGTTTTTT.

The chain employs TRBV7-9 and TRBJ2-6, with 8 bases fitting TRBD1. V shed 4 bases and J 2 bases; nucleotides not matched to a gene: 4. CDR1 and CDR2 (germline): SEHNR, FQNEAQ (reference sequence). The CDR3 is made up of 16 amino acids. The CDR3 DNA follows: TGTGCCAGCAGCTCGGACAGGGTTCCTGGGGCCAACGTCCTGACTTTC. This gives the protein CASSSDRVPGANVLTF.

CDR3 DNA: TGCGCCAGCCGACAAGTATCCACCGGGGAGCTGTTTTTT. It specifies CASRQVSTGELFF. The V and J genes are TRBV10-2 and TRBJ2-2, with D unclear. The CDR3 loop spans 13 amino acids. V lost 8 bases, J lost 4 bases, and 11 bases lay in between. Per the germline V gene, CDR1 is WSHSY and CDR2 is SAAADI.

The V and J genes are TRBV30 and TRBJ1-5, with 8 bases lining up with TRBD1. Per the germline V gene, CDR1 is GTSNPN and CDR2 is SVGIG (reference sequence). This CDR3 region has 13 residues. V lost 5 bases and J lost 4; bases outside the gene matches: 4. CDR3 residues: CAWAGQVNQPQHF. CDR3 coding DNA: TGTGCCTGGGCGGGACAGGTTAATCAGCCCCAGCATTTT.

CDR3 region: CASSYFSAGYGYTF. The CDR3 DNA sequence: TGTGCCAGCAGTTACTTTTCGGCCGGGTATGGCTACACCTTC. This sequence joins TRBV6-5 and TRBJ1-2; no firm D call. There are 14 residues in the CDR3. Between the trimmed V and J ends, which lost 1 base and 5 bases, there was a span of 11 bases. Germline V CDR1 and CDR2: MNHEY, SVGAGI.

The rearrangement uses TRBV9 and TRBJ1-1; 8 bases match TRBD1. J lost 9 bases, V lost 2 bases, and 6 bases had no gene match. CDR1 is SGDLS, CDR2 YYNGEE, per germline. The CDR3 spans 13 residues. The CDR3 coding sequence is TGTGCCAGCAGCGTCCGCCAGGGGGCTCAAGCTTTCTTT. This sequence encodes CASSVRQGAQAFF. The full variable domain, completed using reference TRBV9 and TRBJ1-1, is DSGVTQTPKHLITATGQRVTLRCSPRSGDLSVYWYQQSLDQGLQFLIQYYNGEERAKGNILERFSAQQFPDLHSELNLSSLELGDSALYFCASSVRQGAQAFFGQGTRLTVV.

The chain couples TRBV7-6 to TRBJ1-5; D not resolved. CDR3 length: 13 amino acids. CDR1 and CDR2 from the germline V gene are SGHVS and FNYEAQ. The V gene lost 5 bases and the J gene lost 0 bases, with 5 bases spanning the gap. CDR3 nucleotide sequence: TGTGCCAGCAGCGCTGATAGCAATCAGCCCCAGCATTTT. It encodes CASSADSNQPQHF.

The CDR3 DNA reads TGTGCCAGTAGTAGACTAGCGGACTACAATGAGCAGTTCTTC. Protein sequence: CASSRLADYNEQFF. The V gene is TRBV19, the J gene TRBJ2-1; 9 bases map to TRBD2. Unmatched junction bases numbered 1, after V lost 4 bases and J lost 3 bases. This CDR3 spans 14 amino acids. In germline, CDR1 is LNHDA, CDR2 SQIVND (reference sequence).

The CDR3 DNA reads TGTGCCAGTAGCGGGACAGGGCCCTACGAGCAGTACTTC. Amino acids: CASSGTGPYEQYF. This chain uses TRBV19 with TRBJ2-7; 9 positions agree with TRBD1. The CDR3 is made up of 13 amino acids. Germline V gene sequence: CDR1 LNHDA, CDR2 SQIVND (reference sequence). The J segment lost 2 bases and the V segment lost 6 bases, leaving 2 bases of the junction unmatched.

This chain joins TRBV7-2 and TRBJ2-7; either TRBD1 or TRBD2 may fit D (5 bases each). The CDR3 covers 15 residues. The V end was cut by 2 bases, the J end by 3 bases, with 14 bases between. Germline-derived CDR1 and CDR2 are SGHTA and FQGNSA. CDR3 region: CASSLLGDAIYEQYF. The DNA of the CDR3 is TGTGCCAGCAGCTTACTTGGGGACGCAATCTACGAGCAGTACTTC.

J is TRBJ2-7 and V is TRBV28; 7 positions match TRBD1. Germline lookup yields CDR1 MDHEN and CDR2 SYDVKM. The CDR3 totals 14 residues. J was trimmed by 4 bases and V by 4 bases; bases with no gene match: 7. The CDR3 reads CASSSQGKLYEQYF. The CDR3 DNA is TGTGCCAGCAGTTCACAGGGGAAGTTATACGAGCAGTACTTC.

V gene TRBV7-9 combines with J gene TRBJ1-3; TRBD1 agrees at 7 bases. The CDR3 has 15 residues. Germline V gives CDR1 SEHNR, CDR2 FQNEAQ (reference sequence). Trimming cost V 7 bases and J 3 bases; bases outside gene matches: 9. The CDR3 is CASTIPGDSGNTIYF. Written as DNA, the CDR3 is TGTGCCAGCACCATCCCGGGGGACAGTGGAAACACCATATATTTT. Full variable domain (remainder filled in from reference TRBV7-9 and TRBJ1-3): DTGVSQNPRHKITKRGQNVTFRCDPISEHNRLYWYRQTLGQGPEFLTYFQNEAQLEKSRLLSDRFSAERPKGSFSTLEIQRTEQGDSAMYLCASTIPGDSGNTIYFGEGSWLTVV.

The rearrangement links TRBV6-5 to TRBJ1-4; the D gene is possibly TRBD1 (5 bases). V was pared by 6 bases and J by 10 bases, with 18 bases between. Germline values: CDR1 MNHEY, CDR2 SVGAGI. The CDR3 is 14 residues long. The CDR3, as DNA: TGTGCCAGCAGAGGGGCCCCTGTAGAAGGAAAACTGTTTTTT. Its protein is CASRGAPVEGKLFF.

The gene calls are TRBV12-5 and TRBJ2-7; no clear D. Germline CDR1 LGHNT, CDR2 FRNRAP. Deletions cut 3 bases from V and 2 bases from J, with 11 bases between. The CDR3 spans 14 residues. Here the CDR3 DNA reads TGTGCTAGTGGTTTAGGCAGTGGCACCTACGAGCAGTACTTC. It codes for CASGLGSGTYEQYF. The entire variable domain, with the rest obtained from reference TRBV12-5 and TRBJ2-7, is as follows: DARVTQTPRHKVTEMGQEVTMRCQPILGHNTVFWYRQTMMQGLELLAYFRNRAPLDDSGMPKDRFSAEMPDATLATLKIQPSEPRDSAVYFCASGLGSGTYEQYFGPGTRLTVT.

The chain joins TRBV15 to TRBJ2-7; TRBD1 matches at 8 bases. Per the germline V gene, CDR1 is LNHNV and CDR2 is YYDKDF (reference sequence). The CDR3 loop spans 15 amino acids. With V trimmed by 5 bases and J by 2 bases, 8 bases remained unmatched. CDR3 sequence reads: CATSAYRGSPYEQYF. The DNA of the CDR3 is TGTGCCACCAGCGCTTACAGGGGGAGCCCCTACGAGCAGTACTTC.

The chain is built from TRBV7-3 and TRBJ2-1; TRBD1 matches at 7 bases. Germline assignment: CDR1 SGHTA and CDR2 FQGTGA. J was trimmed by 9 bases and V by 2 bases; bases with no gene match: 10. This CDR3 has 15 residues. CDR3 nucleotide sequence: TGTGCCAGCAGCTTAGGAGGACAGGCAGGGGGTGAGCAGTTCTTC. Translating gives CASSLGGQAGGEQFF.